These 7 T cell receptor beta chains originate from one sample sequenced in a study of OX40 agonist ivuxolimab in advanced cancers. Data came from immunoSEQ multiplex PCR; TCRdb stores just in-frame clones and leaves some out. Here the sample spans about 54,000 clones, around 93% being singletons. The sample was CD4+ or CD8+ T cells sorted from blood, taken in a trial of the OX40 agonist ivuxolimab. The receptor set was obtained from an adult with an advanced solid tumor such as melanoma, head and neck, liver or kidney cancer.

Points on this clone: The identical CDR3 is also encoded by other nucleotide sequences in the sample. The chain is built from TRBV28 and TRBJ1-2; no clear D. Between the trimmed V and J ends, which lost 3 bases and 2 bases, there was a span of 7 bases. Germline V gene sequence: CDR1 MDHEN, CDR2 SYDVKM. The CDR3 is 13 amino acids. In DNA, the CDR3 is TGTGCCAGCAGTTTTAGGGCAAACTATGGCTACACCTTC. Translated: CASSFRANYGYTF.

The chain combines TRBV27 with TRBJ2-1; 9 nucleotides line up with TRBD1. Trimming cost V 6 bases and J 3 bases; bases outside gene matches: 3. The CDR3 has 14 amino acids. CDR1 is MNHEY and CDR2 is SMNVEV in the germline V gene (reference sequence). The CDR3 spells CASSMTGGYNEQFF. The DNA for the CDR3 is TGTGCCAGCAGCATGACAGGGGGCTACAATGAGCAGTTCTTC.

V usage is TRBV7-9 and J usage is TRBJ2-3, with D uncertain. The CDR3 extends over 13 amino acids. Trimming removed 1 base from V and 9 bases from J, with 11 bases in between. Per germline, CDR1 SEHNR and CDR2 FQNEAQ (reference sequence). The CDR3 coding sequence is TGTGCCAGCAGCTTAGAAAACGAGGTAACGCAGTATTTT. As protein: CASSLENEVTQYF.

The rearrangement joins TRBV27 to TRBJ2-7; 11 nucleotides align to TRBD2. J was trimmed by 2 bases and V by 0 bases; bases with no gene match: 0. This CDR3 spans 15 amino acids. Germline V gene data show CDR1 as MNHEY and CDR2 as SMNVEV (reference sequence). Here the CDR3 reads CASSLSGLAAYEQYF. The CDR3 bases are TGTGCCAGCAGTTTATCGGGACTAGCGGCCTACGAGCAGTACTTC.

The chain uses TRBV25-1 and TRBJ2-7; 7 bases line up with TRBD2. V trimming: 5 bases; J trimming: 0 bases; junction bases outside the gene matches: 4. The CDR3 totals 14 residues. The V gene's germline CDR1 is MGHDK and CDR2 SYGVNS. This CDR3 is CASSHGGSSYEQYF. CDR3 nucleotide sequence: TGTGCCAGCAGTCACGGGGGGTCCTCCTACGAGCAGTACTTC.

The DNA of the CDR3 is TGTGCCAGCAGCTTGCGGTTCGTCGCTGAAGCTTTCTTT. Translating it yields CASSLRFVAEAFF. The V call is TRBV5-8, the J call TRBJ1-1; D remains unclear. CDR1 is SGHTS and CDR2 is YDEGEE in the germline V gene. The CDR3 contains 13 residues. V lost 1 base and J lost 6, with 10 bases in between.

This chain joins TRBV19 and TRBJ1-5; D remains ambiguous. V was trimmed by 3 bases and J by 5 bases, leaving 11 bases between them. The CDR3 has 14 amino acids. Per germline, CDR1 LNHDA and CDR2 SQIVND (reference sequence). The chain's CDR3 is CASSIRSFDQPQHF. CDR3 in DNA: TGTGCCAGTAGTATTAGAAGTTTCGATCAGCCCCAGCATTTT.